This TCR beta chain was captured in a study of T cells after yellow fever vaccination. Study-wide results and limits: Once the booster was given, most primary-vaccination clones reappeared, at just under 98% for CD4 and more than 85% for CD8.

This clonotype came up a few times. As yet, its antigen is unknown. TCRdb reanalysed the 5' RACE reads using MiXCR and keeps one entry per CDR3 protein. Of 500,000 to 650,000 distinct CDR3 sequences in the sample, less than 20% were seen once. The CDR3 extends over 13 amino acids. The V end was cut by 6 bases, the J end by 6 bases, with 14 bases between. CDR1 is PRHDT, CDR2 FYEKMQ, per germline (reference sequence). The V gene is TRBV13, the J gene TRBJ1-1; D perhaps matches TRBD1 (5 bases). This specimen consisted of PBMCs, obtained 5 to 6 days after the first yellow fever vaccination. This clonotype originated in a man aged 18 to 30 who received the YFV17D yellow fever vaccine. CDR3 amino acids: CASRPGGSAEAFF. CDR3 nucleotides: TGTGCCAGCAGACCGGGGGGTAGCGCTGAAGCTTTCTTT.